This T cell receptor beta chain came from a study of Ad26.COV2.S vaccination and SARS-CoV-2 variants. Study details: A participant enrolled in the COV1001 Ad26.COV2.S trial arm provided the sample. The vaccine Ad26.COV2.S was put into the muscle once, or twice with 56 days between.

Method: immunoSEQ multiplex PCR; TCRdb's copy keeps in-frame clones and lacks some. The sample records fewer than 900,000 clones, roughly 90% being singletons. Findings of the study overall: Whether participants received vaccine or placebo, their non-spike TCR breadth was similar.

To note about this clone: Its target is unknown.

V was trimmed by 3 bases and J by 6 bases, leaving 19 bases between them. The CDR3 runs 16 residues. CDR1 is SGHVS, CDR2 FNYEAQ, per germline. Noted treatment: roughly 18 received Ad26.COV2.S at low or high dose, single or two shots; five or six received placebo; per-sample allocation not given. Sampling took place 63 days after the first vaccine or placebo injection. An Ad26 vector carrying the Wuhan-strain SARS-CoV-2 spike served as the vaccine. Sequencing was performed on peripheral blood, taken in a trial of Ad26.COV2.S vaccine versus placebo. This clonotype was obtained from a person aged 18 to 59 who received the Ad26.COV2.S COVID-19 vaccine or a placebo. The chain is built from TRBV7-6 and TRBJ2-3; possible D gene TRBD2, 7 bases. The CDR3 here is CASSLFLGGGSDTQYF. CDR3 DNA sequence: TGTGCCAGCAGCTTGTTTCTCGGCGGGGGCAGCGATACGCAGTATTTT.